This TCR beta chain comes out of a study of shared clonotypes between healthy human individuals. Notes on the study in general: Naive CD4 clonotypes were shared across several donors at approximately 5.3%.

The trim removed 7 bases at V and 4 bases at J, leaving 9 bases unmatched. The germline V gene encodes CDR1 MDHEN and CDR2 SYDVKM. The CDR3 sequence is 14 residues long. Clones were sequenced by immunoSEQ multiplex PCR, and TCRdb holds only the in-frame ones, with some missing. The table includes millions of clones, around 90% detected once. As regards this clone: What it binds is not known.

The material sequenced was naive CD4+ T cells sorted from blood. This sample's subset: CD45RA+ positively selected. V usage is TRBV28 and J usage is TRBJ1-1; 7 bases are a match to TRBD1. The origin of this receptor is a man aged 18 to 29 in good health. CDR3 coding DNA: TGTGCCAGCAATAGGGGGCAAGTAAGCACTGAAGCTTTCTTT. The encoded protein is CASNRGQVSTEAFF. Full variable domain (outside the CDR3, taken from reference TRBV28 and TRBJ1-1): DVKVTQSSRYLVKRTGEKVFLECVQDMDHENMFWYRQDPGLGLRLIYFSYDVKMKEKGDIPEGYSVSREKKERFSLILESASTNQTSMYLCASNRGQVSTEAFFGQGTRLTVV.